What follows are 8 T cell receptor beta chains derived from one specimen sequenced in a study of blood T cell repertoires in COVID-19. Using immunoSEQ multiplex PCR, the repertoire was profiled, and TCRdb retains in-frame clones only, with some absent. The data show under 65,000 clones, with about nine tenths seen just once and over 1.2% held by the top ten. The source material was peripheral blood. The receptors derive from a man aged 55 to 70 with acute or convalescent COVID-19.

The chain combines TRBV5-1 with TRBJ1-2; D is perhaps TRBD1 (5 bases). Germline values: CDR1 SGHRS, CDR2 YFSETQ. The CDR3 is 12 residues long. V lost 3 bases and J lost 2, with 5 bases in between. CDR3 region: CASSSGNYGYTF. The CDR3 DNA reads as TGCGCCAGCAGCTCAGGGAACTATGGCTACACCTTC. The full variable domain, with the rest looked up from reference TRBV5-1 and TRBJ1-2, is KAGVTQTPRYLIKTRGQQVTLSCSPISGHRSVSWYQQTPGQGLQFLFEYFSETQRNKGNFPGRFSGRQFSNSRSEMNVSTLELGDSALYLCASSSGNYGYTFGSGTRLTVV.

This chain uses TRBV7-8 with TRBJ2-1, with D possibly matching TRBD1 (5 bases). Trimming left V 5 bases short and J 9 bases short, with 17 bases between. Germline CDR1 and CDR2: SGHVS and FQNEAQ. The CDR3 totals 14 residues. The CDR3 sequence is CASSQSGALVEQFF. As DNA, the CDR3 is TGTGCCAGCAGCCAGTCTGGGGCCCTGGTTGAGCAGTTCTTC.

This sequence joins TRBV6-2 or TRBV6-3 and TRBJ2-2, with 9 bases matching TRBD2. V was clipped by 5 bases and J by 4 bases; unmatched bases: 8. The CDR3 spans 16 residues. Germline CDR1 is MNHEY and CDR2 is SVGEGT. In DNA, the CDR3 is TGTGCCAGCAGTACGTTAGAAGCGGGAGGCACCGGGGAGCTGTTTTTT. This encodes CASSTLEAGGTGELFF.

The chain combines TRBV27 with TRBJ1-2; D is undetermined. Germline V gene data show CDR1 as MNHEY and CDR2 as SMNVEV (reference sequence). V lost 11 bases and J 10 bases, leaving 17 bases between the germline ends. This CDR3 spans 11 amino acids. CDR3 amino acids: CAGVRLKIYTF. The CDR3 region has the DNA TGTGCCGGTGTCAGACTCAAGATCTACACCTTC.

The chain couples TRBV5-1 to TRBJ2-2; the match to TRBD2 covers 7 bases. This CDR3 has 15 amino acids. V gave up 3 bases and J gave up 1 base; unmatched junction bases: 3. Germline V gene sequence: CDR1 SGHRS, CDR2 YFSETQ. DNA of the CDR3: TGCGCCAGCAGCTCTAGCGGAGGGAACACCGGGGAGCTGTTTTTT. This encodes CASSSSGGNTGELFF.

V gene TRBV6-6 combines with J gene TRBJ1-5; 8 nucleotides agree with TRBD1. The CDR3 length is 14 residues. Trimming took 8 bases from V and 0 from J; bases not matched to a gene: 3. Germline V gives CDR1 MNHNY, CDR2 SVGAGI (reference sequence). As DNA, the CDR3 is TGTGCCAGCTTCCAGGGGGCTAGCAATCAGCCCCAGCATTTT. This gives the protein CASFQGASNQPQHF.

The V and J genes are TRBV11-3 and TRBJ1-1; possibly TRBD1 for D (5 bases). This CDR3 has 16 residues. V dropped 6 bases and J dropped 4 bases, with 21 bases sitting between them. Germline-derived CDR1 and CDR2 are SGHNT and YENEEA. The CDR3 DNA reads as TGTGCCAGCAGTCCATCCACCCAGGGACTTAGCACTGAAGCTTTCTTT. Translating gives CASSPSTQGLSTEAFF.

This chain's CDR3 is CASSFDTGELFF. In DNA form, the CDR3 reads TGTGCCAGCAGTTTCGACACCGGGGAGCTGTTTTTT. The rearrangement uses TRBV6-5 and TRBJ2-2, with unresolved D. CDR3 length: 12 amino acids. V dropped 4 bases and J dropped 3 bases, with 3 bases sitting between them. Germline V CDR1 and CDR2: MNHEY, SVGAGI.